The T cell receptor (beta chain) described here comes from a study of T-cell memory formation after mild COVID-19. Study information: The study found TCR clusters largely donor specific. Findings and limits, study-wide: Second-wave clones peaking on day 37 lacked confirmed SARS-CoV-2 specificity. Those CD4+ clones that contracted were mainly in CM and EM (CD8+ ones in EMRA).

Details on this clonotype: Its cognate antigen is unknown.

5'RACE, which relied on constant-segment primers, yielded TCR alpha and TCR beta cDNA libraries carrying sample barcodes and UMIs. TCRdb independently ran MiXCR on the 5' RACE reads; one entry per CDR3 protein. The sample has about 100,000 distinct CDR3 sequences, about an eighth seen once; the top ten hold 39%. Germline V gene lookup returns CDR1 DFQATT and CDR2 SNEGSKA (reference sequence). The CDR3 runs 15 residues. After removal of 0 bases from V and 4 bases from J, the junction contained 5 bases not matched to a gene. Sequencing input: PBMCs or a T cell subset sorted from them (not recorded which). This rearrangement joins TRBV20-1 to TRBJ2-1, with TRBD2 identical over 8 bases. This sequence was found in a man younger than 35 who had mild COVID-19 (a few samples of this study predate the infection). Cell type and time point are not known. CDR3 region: CSARDLRGVYNEQFF. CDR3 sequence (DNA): TGCAGTGCTAGAGATCTGCGGGGGGTTTACAATGAGCAGTTCTTC.